The 30 T cell receptor beta chains listed next were all sequenced from one sample in a study of T cell repertoires and HLA-DP antigens. Their target antigens are unknown. The method was immunoSEQ multiplex PCR; TCRdb's version includes in-frame clones alone and lacks a portion of them. The top ten hold 1.5% to 2% of the sample, which has around 90,000 clones, about nine tenths seen once. The sequencing input was CD4+ T cells from PBMCs. The receptors here all came from a man between 50 and 59 years old in good health and CMV-seronegative.

This chain joins TRBV28 and TRBJ1-3, with a tentative D call TRBD1 (6 bases). This CDR3 comprises 13 residues. The V end lost 8 bases, the J end lost 2 bases, and 10 bases lay between the germline ends. Germline V gene data show CDR1 as MDHEN and CDR2 as SYDVKM. The CDR3 coding sequence is TGTGCCAGCCGCGCAGGGGCTGGAAACACCATATATTTT. This translates into CASRAGAGNTIYF.

This chain uses TRBV29-1 with TRBJ1-1, with TRBD1 matching 9 bases. The CDR3 is 11 amino acids. Germline CDR1 is SQVTM and CDR2 is ANQGSEA. Trimming at V came to 7 bases and at J to 6 bases, leaving 3 bases not matched to a gene. The CDR3 loop reads CSEHRGPEAFF. The CDR3 region has the DNA TGCAGCGAACACAGGGGGCCTGAAGCTTTCTTT.

This chain links TRBV29-1 with TRBJ1-1; possibly TRBD1 for D (5 bases). Germline-derived CDR1 and CDR2 are SQVTM and ANQGSEA. This CDR3 has 11 amino acids. V lost 7 bases to trimming and J lost 3 bases, with 9 bases between them. CDR3 bases: TGCAGCGCGGGGGGGGACACTGAAGCTTTCTTT. Translating gives CSAGGDTEAFF.

V is TRBV19 and J is TRBJ2-6; the D is unclear. Germline V gives CDR1 LNHDA, CDR2 SQIVND (reference sequence). CDR3 size: 15 residues. Trimming stripped 0 bases from V and 0 bases from J, with 3 bases between. As DNA, the CDR3 is TGTGCCAGTAGTATAGATATCTCTGGGGCCAACGTCCTGACTTTC. Protein sequence: CASSIDISGANVLTF.

This chain's CDR3 is CASSLTGVVRQPQHF. The DNA for the CDR3 is TGTGCCAGCAGCTTGACAGGGGTGGTGCGTCAGCCCCAGCATTTT. The chain joins TRBV5-8 to TRBJ1-5; TRBD1 aligns across 7 bases. The V segment lost 1 base and the J segment 6 bases; nucleotides outside the gene matches: 7. From germline, CDR1 is SGHTS and CDR2 YDEGEE. The CDR3 runs to 15 residues.

The V and J genes are TRBV2 and TRBJ2-4; D is perhaps TRBD2 (5 bases). The CDR3 contains 14 residues. Germline V CDR1 and CDR2: SNHLY, FYNNEI. The ends were cut back, 6 bases at V and 6 bases at J, with 15 bases in the middle. CDR3 protein: CASSPTSGGNIQYF. The DNA of the CDR3 is TGTGCCAGCAGCCCGACCAGCGGCGGAAACATTCAGTACTTC.

This clone appeared a few times. This chain joins TRBV19 and TRBJ2-3; 12 nucleotides align to TRBD2. Germline loops: CDR1 LNHDA, CDR2 SQIVND (reference sequence). V shed 1 base and J 6 bases; nucleotides not matched to a gene: 11. This CDR3 contains 18 residues. The CDR3 DNA reads TGTGCCAGTAGTATAGCCGCGTGGACTAGCGGGGCCGGGGATACGCAGTATTTT. Its translation is CASSIAAWTSGAGDTQYF.

This chain uses TRBV29-1 with TRBJ1-6; D remains ambiguous. Trimming took off 3 bases at V and 0 bases at J, with 3 bases between the two ends. This CDR3 spans 13 amino acids. Germline CDR1 and CDR2: SQVTM and ANQGSEA. CDR3 DNA sequence: TGCAGCGTTGAGTACTCCTATAATTCACCCCTCCACTTT. Encoded protein: CSVEYSYNSPLHF.

The V gene is TRBV4-2, the J gene TRBJ1-5; no definite D call. CDR3 length: 15 amino acids. Trimming pared 10 bases from V and 4 bases from J, leaving 20 bases between. Germline V gene sequence: CDR1 LGHNA, CDR2 YNFKEQ. In DNA, the CDR3 is TGTGCCACCTCCATCTCGGTCGACGGGAATCAGCCCCAGCATTTT. Its translation: CATSISVDGNQPQHF.

V usage is TRBV19 and J usage is TRBJ2-3, with 8 bases identical to TRBD1. CDR3 size: 16 residues. The germline gives CDR1 LNHDA, CDR2 SQIVND (reference sequence). Trimming removed 10 bases from V and 5 bases from J; junction bases left unmatched: 17. This CDR3 is CATSPTSGGIVDTQYF. Here the CDR3 DNA reads TGTGCCACTAGCCCAACTTCAGGGGGCATAGTAGATACGCAGTATTTT.

V is TRBV9 and J is TRBJ1-1; tentatively, D is TRBD1 (6 bases). Germline-derived CDR1 and CDR2 are SGDLS and YYNGEE. Trimming stripped 0 bases from V and 5 bases from J, with 14 bases between. The CDR3 spans 15 residues. DNA of the CDR3: TGTGCCAGCAGCGTAGTGGGGGGCGGATCGACTGAAGCTTTCTTT. The encoded protein is CASSVVGGGSTEAFF.

V and J are TRBV7-9 and TRBJ1-1; no clear D. This CDR3 comprises 12 residues. V was cut by 4 bases and J by 11 bases, with 14 bases left in between. Germline values: CDR1 SEHNR, CDR2 FQNEAQ (reference sequence). CDR3 sequence: CASSSPWGEAFF. The CDR3 coding sequence is TGTGCCAGCAGCTCACCGTGGGGAGAGGCTTTCTTT. Looking up the rest from reference TRBV7-9 and TRBJ1-1 gives the full variable domain: DTGVSQNPRHKITKRGQNVTFRCDPISEHNRLYWYRQTLGQGPEFLTYFQNEAQLEKSRLLSDRFSAERPKGSFSTLEIQRTEQGDSAMYLCASSSPWGEAFFGQGTRLTVV.

The chain carries TRBV18 and TRBJ2-3; 8 bases map to TRBD1. CDR1 and CDR2 (germline): KGHSH, LQKENI. CDR3 length equals 15 residues. V trimming: 6 bases; J trimming: 1 base; junction bases outside the gene matches: 6. CDR3 residues: CASSRQGARTDTQYF. The DNA for the CDR3 is TGTGCCAGCTCCCGGCAGGGGGCCCGCACAGATACGCAGTATTTT.

This clone was counted a single time. V is TRBV4-2 and J is TRBJ2-3, with 10 bases lining up with TRBD2. CDR1 is LGHNA and CDR2 is YNFKEQ in the germline V gene. The CDR3 has 16 amino acids. J lost 2 bases, V lost 4 bases, and 6 bases had no gene match. CDR3 nucleotides: TGTGCCAGCAGCCCCCTAGCGGGGGCCTTCACAGATACGCAGTATTTT. Its protein product is CASSPLAGAFTDTQYF.

The rearrangement joins TRBV2 to TRBJ2-2; 8 bases agree with TRBD1. J gave up 0 bases and V 6 bases, and 3 bases lay outside the gene matches. This CDR3 spans 15 amino acids. Per the germline V gene, CDR1 is SNHLY and CDR2 is FYNNEI. Here the CDR3 reads CASRVDRANTGELFF. The DNA of the CDR3 is TGTGCCAGCAGAGTGGACAGGGCGAACACCGGGGAGCTGTTTTTT.

The rearrangement uses TRBV7-3 and TRBJ1-6; a possible D gene is TRBD1 (5 bases). The CDR3 consists of 14 residues. V was pared by 5 bases and J by 7 bases, with 12 bases between. Germline V gene data show CDR1 as SGHTA and CDR2 as FQGTGA. CDR3 region: CASSPGTSNSPLHF. The CDR3 DNA reads TGTGCCAGCAGCCCCGGGACTTCAAATTCACCCCTCCACTTT.

This clone appeared a single time. The chain is built from TRBV5-1 and TRBJ2-7; TRBD1 matches 9 bases. J lost 6 bases, V lost 4 bases, and 8 bases had no gene match. The CDR3 runs to 14 residues. Germline CDR1 reads SGHRS; CDR2 reads YFSETQ. CDR3 sequence: CASSPGTGTREQYF. CDR3 coding DNA: TGCGCCAGCAGCCCCGGGACAGGGACTCGCGAGCAGTACTTC. The full variable domain, in which reference TRBV5-1 and TRBJ2-7 provide the parts outside the CDR3, is KAGVTQTPRYLIKTRGQQVTLSCSPISGHRSVSWYQQTPGQGLQFLFEYFSETQRNKGNFPGRFSGRQFSNSRSEMNVSTLELGDSALYLCASSPGTGTREQYFGPGTRLTVT.

This sequence joins TRBV30 and TRBJ1-4; 11 positions match TRBD1. J gave up 6 bases and V 8 bases, and 8 bases lay outside the gene matches. This CDR3 contains 14 residues. Germline CDR1 and CDR2: GTSNPN and SVGIG (reference sequence). The CDR3 DNA follows: TGTGCCCGCGGGACAGGGGGGGGTCATGAAAAACTGTTTTTT. Translated, it gives CARGTGGGHEKLFF.

The chain combines TRBV9 with TRBJ1-3; no clear D gene. This CDR3 is built from 17 residues. Between the trimmed V and J ends, which lost 2 bases and 4 bases, there was a span of 19 bases. Germline CDR1 reads SGDLS; CDR2 reads YYNGEE. The CDR3 bases are TGTGCCAGCAGCGTGGCGGCGGGGTTAATTAGCGGAAACACCATATATTTT. This codes for CASSVAAGLISGNTIYF.

This chain links TRBV6-5 with TRBJ1-2; 9 bases fit TRBD1. Trimming removed 7 bases from V and 7 bases from J; junction bases left unmatched: 13. Germline assignment: CDR1 MNHEY and CDR2 SVGAGI. CDR3 length: 15 residues. The CDR3: CASTPRDRVGRGYTF. CDR3 in DNA: TGTGCCAGCACCCCTCGGGACAGGGTGGGACGTGGCTACACCTTC.

The J gene is TRBJ2-3, the V gene TRBV5-1; 12 bases agree with TRBD2. Trimming took 1 base from V and 5 from J; bases not matched to a gene: 2. Germline V gene sequence: CDR1 SGHRS, CDR2 YFSETQ. CDR3 length: 15 residues. This chain's CDR3 is CASSLTSGGIDTQYF. CDR3 nucleotides: TGCGCCAGCAGCTTGACTAGCGGGGGGATAGATACGCAGTATTTT.

The rearrangement uses TRBV5-1 and TRBJ2-6; no definite D call. Deletions cut 4 bases from V and 1 base from J, with 12 bases between. CDR1 and CDR2 from the germline V gene are SGHRS and YFSETQ. The CDR3 covers 16 residues. This CDR3 reads CASSQPQSSGANVLTF. DNA of the CDR3: TGCGCCAGCAGCCAGCCCCAGAGTTCTGGGGCCAACGTCCTGACTTTC.

The chain has TRBV7-6 and TRBJ2-1; D is perhaps TRBD1 (6 bases). The CDR3 covers 13 residues. Germline V gene sequence: CDR1 SGHVS, CDR2 FNYEAQ. V gave up 1 base and J gave up 6 bases, with 7 bases separating them. CDR3 region: CASSLDRVNEQFF. CDR3 nucleotide sequence: TGTGCCAGCAGCTTAGACAGGGTCAATGAGCAGTTCTTC.

This clone has a single count. The V gene is TRBV15, the J gene TRBJ2-5; D gene ambiguous. Germline CDR1 LNHNV, CDR2 YYDKDF (reference sequence). Deletions cut 4 bases from V and 2 bases from J, with 8 bases between. The CDR3 is made up of 13 amino acids. The CDR3 protein is CATSNMIQETQYF. CDR3 bases: TGTGCCACCAGCAATATGATACAAGAGACCCAGTACTTC.

The rearrangement links TRBV27 to TRBJ1-5, with D possibly TRBD1 on 5 matching bases. V lost 5 bases, J lost 4 bases, and 9 bases lay in between. CDR3 length: 13 residues. Germline-derived CDR1 and CDR2 are MNHEY and SMNVEV (reference sequence). The CDR3 DNA follows: TGTGCCAGCAGTATCGGGGGGAATCAGCCCCAGCATTTT. This gives the protein CASSIGGNQPQHF.

The gene calls are TRBV30 and TRBJ1-5; D is unclear. There are 14 residues in the CDR3. The V gene lost 0 bases and the J gene lost 5 bases, with 11 bases spanning the gap. Germline loops: CDR1 GTSNPN, CDR2 SVGIG (reference sequence). The CDR3 protein is CAWSVRSWDQPQHF. The CDR3 DNA is TGTGCCTGGAGTGTCCGGAGTTGGGATCAGCCCCAGCATTTT.

This clone has a handful of counts. This chain joins TRBV6-6 and TRBJ2-1, with D unresolved. Trimming stripped 6 bases from V and 3 bases from J, with 9 bases between. The CDR3 contains 13 residues. From germline, CDR1 is MNHNY and CDR2 SVGAGI (reference sequence). CDR3 in amino acids: CASSDWNYNEQFF. As DNA, the CDR3 is TGTGCCAGCAGCGACTGGAACTACAATGAGCAGTTCTTC.

The chain carries TRBV7-9 and TRBJ1-2; D is unresolved. This CDR3 region has 13 residues. Deletions cut 5 bases from V and 4 bases from J, with 11 bases between. Germline V gene data show CDR1 as SEHNR and CDR2 as FQNEAQ (reference sequence). The CDR3 spells CASSLSGGYGYTF. CDR3 DNA: TGTGCCAGCAGCCTCAGCGGCGGCTATGGCTACACCTTC.

The chain has TRBV19 and TRBJ2-1; D might be TRBD2 (5 bases). This CDR3 has 17 residues. Germline V gene data show CDR1 as LNHDA and CDR2 as SQIVND (reference sequence). Trimming removed 3 bases from V and 0 bases from J, with 15 bases in between. For the CDR3, the DNA is TGTGCCAGTAGTATCAGGCAAATAGCGAGCTCCTACAATGAGCAGTTCTTC. It is translated as CASSIRQIASSYNEQFF.

V is TRBV7-2 and J is TRBJ2-7; 9 bases agree with TRBD1. V dropped 1 base and J dropped 4; count of bases not matched to a gene: 5. The CDR3 runs 15 residues. Germline values: CDR1 SGHTA, CDR2 FQGNSA. CDR3 amino acids: CASSLEGTGLYEQYF. In DNA, the CDR3 is TGTGCCAGCAGCTTAGAAGGGACAGGGCTATACGAGCAGTACTTC. The full variable domain, its missing parts supplied by reference TRBV7-2 and TRBJ2-7, is GAGVSQSPSNKVTEKGKDVELRCDPISGHTALYWYRQSLGQGLEFLIYFQGNSAPDKSGLPSDRFSAERTGGSVSTLTIQRTQQEDSAVYLCASSLEGTGLYEQYFGPGTRLTVT.